This TCR beta chain comes out of a study of T cell clonotyping in hematopoietic cell transplantation (dated by TCRdb to about 2021). For context, the study as a whole: Recipient samples taken before transplant were collected after cytoreduction. Recruitment of patients ran from September 2015 to early 2017, and follow-up continued until late 2020 or until death. A total of some 140 blood samples were gathered in the study from fewer than 40 consecutive transplant recipients along with their related donors.

With the immunoSEQ assay, which is a bias-controlled multiplex PCR relying on V- and J-specific primers, TCR beta CDR3 regions were amplified from genomic DNA. A second PCR step added a proprietary barcode and Illumina adapter sequences to the CDR3 amplicons. An Illumina MiSeq instrument was used for sequencing of the CDR3 libraries. Per the source publication's procedure: Export and quality control were done with immunoSEQ Analyzer 3.0, while downstream analyses used R Bioconductor and Immunarch. Only productive rearrangements in the normalized downsampled data set went into calculating the repertoire metrics. In the normalized cohort, clonotypes with more than 5 templates were defined as pathologically expanded. The Inverse Simpson Index was used to measure repertoire diversity. To capture all clonotypes, CMV-specificity analyses were performed on the non-normalized data set. Not all clones reach the TCRdb copy of this immuneACCESS table, which keeps in-frame sequences only. Checked studies attribute under half of the gap to unresolved V genes and leave the rest unexplained. From that table come the V and J calls and clone size; the DNA was used to work out D and trimming. The sample table holds 5,500 to 6,000 clones, of which around 80% were seen once. Roughly 15% of the sample is in the top ten clones.

What the research found in general, with its limitations: A decrease in recipient TCR diversity was observed after transplant, and a progressive increase in pathologically expanded clonotypes was seen from day 30 to day 180. The sample size was limited and the cells went unsorted, which meant the CD4 and CD8 repertoire contributions could not be told apart. Inverse Simpson Index values from donors and from recipients before transplant predicted broader TCR repertoire diversity after transplant. Just a small fraction of recipient repertoires overlapped with donor repertoires, and more than 95% appeared de novo at the given depth.

Remarks on this clone: The antigen this receptor binds is unknown. Per-base quality was not reported, and no clone a single base away is much larger than it.

The sample's time point, from its label and the paper: recipient sample about 28 days before transplant, after cytoreduction. Blood from recipients was drawn about 28 days before transplant and again at days 30, 100 and 180 after transplant. Nuclei Lysis Solution was used to extract genomic DNA from fresh or cryopreserved unfractionated peripheral blood mononuclear cells. The germline V gene sets CDR1 to SGHTA and CDR2 to FQGNSA. Trimming at the junction amounts to 6 bases on V and 5 bases on J, and the germline ends lie 14 bases apart. Measured from the cysteine to the phenylalanine, the CDR3 is 13 residues long. The only DNA kept is the CDR3, 39 bases in frame from the first base.

The chain employs TRBV7-2 and TRBJ2-7, with the D call tentatively TRBD1 or TRBD2, each fitting 6 bases. The sequenced sample was peripheral blood mononuclear cells, obtained before stem cell transplant. The origin of this receptor is a woman in her forties or fifties with acute myeloid leukemia. Some clones in this sample may be carry-over from other donors' samples. The CDR3 reads CASSLRGVNEQYF. The nucleotide sequence reads as follows: TGTGCCAGCAGTTTGAGGGGGGTAAACGAGCAGTACTTC.